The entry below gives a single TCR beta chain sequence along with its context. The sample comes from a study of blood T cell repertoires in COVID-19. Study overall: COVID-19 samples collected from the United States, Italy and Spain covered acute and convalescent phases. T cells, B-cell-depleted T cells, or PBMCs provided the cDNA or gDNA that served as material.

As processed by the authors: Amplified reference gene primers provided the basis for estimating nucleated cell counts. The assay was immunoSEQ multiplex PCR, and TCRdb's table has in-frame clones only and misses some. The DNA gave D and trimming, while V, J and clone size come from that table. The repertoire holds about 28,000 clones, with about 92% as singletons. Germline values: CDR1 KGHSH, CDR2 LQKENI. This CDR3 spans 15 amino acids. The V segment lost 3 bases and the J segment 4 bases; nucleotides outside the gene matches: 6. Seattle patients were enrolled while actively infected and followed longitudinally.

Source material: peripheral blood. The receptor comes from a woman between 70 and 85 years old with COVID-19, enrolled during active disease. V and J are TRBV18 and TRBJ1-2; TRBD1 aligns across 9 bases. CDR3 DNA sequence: TGTGCCAGCTCACCGGGACAGGGATTGGGCTATGGCTACACCTTC. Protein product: CASSPGQGLGYGYTF.